The rows below give T cell receptor beta chains drawn from one sample of a study of blood T cells in healthy people across ages. TCRdb redid the calling of the 5' RACE reads with MiXCR, one entry per CDR3 protein. The profile shows 980,000 or so distinct CDR3 sequences, 48% of them singletons. Sequenced input: blood. Receptor source: a man younger than 45 in good health. Both conserved end residues are part of each CDR3. The D gene is left open where the match is weak. Rows give clone size only sometimes, using once, few, many, or a class for an expanded clone.

CDR3aa	CDR3nt	abundance	v_gene	d_gene	j_gene
CSAGSGGIIEQYF	TGCAGTGCCGGCTCGGGGGGGATCATCGAGCAGTACTTC	few	TRBV20-1	TRBD2	TRBJ2-7
CASSLPSSGTQETQYF	TGTGCCAGCAGTTTACCGTCTAGCGGAACCCAAGAGACCCAGTACTTC	few	TRBV28	TRBD2	TRBJ2-5
CASSPTSGGSPWGTDTQYF	TGTGCCAGTAGTCCAACTAGCGGGGGGTCTCCGTGGGGCACAGATACGCAGTATTTT	.	TRBV6-1	TRBD2	TRBJ2-3
CASSPGGGTSNQPQHF	TGCGCCAGCAGCCCTGGTGGAGGGACAAGCAATCAGCCCCAGCATTTT	.	TRBV5-1	.	TRBJ1-5
CASSMGPGNYEQYF	TGTGCCAGCAGCATGGGACCGGGGAACTACGAGCAGTACTTC	.	TRBV27	.	TRBJ2-7
CASSQVGGELAGVAKNIQYF	TGCGCCAGCAGCCAAGTTGGCGGGGAACTAGCGGGAGTAGCCAAAAACATTCAGTACTTC	.	TRBV4-1	TRBD2	TRBJ2-4
CASSLRDRESSPLHF	TGCGCCAGCAGCCTAAGGGACAGGGAGAGTTCACCCCTCCACTTT	.	TRBV5-1	TRBD1	TRBJ1-6
CASSQVTSGGAQYNEQFF	TGTGCCAGCAGCCAAGTTACTAGCGGGGGTGCCCAGTACAATGAGCAGTTCTTC	.	TRBV3-1	TRBD2	TRBJ2-1
CASSQMGEGLEDTQYF	TGTGCCAGCAGCCAAATGGGGGAGGGGTTGGAGGATACGCAGTATTTT	few	TRBV4-2	TRBD2	TRBJ2-3
CASSLSRTEGSPLHF	TGTGCCAGCAGCTTATCGAGGACAGAGGGTTCACCCCTCCACTTT	few	TRBV7-2	.	TRBJ1-6
CASSPRLGTYEQYF	TGTGCCAGCAGCCCTCGGTTGGGCACCTACGAGCAGTACTTC	.	TRBV7-9	.	TRBJ2-7
CASSWDGNEQFF	TGTGCCAGCAGTTGGGACGGTAATGAGCAGTTCTTC	few	TRBV6-5	.	TRBJ2-1
CASNTGVQEQYF	TGTGCCAGCAATACAGGGGTTCAAGAGCAGTACTTC	.	TRBV6-5	TRBD1	TRBJ2-7
CASSLEGPRNTEAFF	TGTGCCAGCAGCCTCGAGGGGCCTCGGAACACTGAAGCTTTCTTT	.	TRBV21-1	.	TRBJ1-1
CASSLEPREYDEQYF	TGCGCCAGCAGTTTGGAACCCAGGGAATATGACGAGCAGTACTTC	once	TRBV5-1	.	TRBJ2-7
CASSLTEWAKETQYF	TGTGCCAGCAGCTTAACAGAGTGGGCCAAAGAGACCCAGTACTTC	.	TRBV7-9	.	TRBJ2-5
CASSYRGRTPRSEAFF	TGTGCCAGCAGTTACAGGGGCAGGACACCAAGGAGTGAAGCTTTCTTT	few	TRBV6-5	.	TRBJ1-1
CASSPIMGTEAFF	TGTGCCAGCAGCCCAATCATGGGAACTGAAGCTTTCTTT	.	TRBV16	.	TRBJ1-1
CASSQGDKQETQYF	TGCGCCAGCAGCCAGGGGGATAAACAAGAGACCCAGTACTTC	few	TRBV4-1	.	TRBJ2-5
CASRFSGGNTDTQYF	TGTGCCAGCAGGTTCTCGGGGGGTAACACAGATACGCAGTATTTT	few	TRBV12-3/TRBV12-4	TRBD2	TRBJ2-3
CASSLIAEKEQFF	TGCGCCAGCAGCTTGATCGCGGAAAAGGAGCAGTTCTTC	.	TRBV5-1	.	TRBJ2-1
CASSYDINEQFF	TGTGCCAGCAGTTACGATATCAATGAGCAGTTCTTC	.	TRBV6-6	.	TRBJ2-1
CASSYGQTATNEKLFF	TGTGCCAGCAGTTACGGACAGACCGCAACTAATGAAAAACTGTTTTTT	.	TRBV6-5	.	TRBJ1-4
CASSRIDILAKNIQYF	TGTGCCAGCAGCCGGATAGACATTCTAGCCAAAAACATTCAGTACTTC	.	TRBV7-9	.	TRBJ2-4
CASSLGPNLGQNTGELFF	TGTGCCAGCAGCTTGGGGCCCAATTTGGGACAGAACACCGGGGAGCTGTTTTTT	.	TRBV13	.	TRBJ2-2
CATSRCRSGDTQYF	TGTGCCACCAGCAGGTGCCGTTCGGGGGATACGCAGTATTTT	.	TRBV15	.	TRBJ2-3
CSASLPKGQTYEQYF	TGCAGTGCTTCCCTGCCCAAAGGACAAACCTACGAGCAGTACTTC	.	TRBV20-1	.	TRBJ2-7
CSVGPGTGWNEQFF	TGCAGCGTCGGCCCCGGGACAGGGTGGAATGAGCAGTTCTTC	.	TRBV29-1	TRBD1	TRBJ2-1
CAIGWRGRNEQFF	TGTGCCATCGGTTGGAGGGGTCGTAATGAGCAGTTCTTC	.	TRBV10-3	.	TRBJ2-1
CASSPGPGQAFF	TGTGCCAGCAGCCCGGGGCCCGGTCAAGCTTTCTTT	.	TRBV7-9	.	TRBJ1-1
CSVSSGGNGELFF	TGCAGCGTTTCGAGCGGGGGGAACGGGGAGCTGTTTTTT	few	TRBV29-1	TRBD2	TRBJ2-2
CASSAGQPQPQHF	TGTGCCAGCAGCGCGGGGCAGCCGCAGCCCCAGCATTTT	.	TRBV7-2	.	TRBJ1-5
CASSRTGLQETQYF	TGTGCCAGCAGCAGGACAGGCTTGCAAGAGACCCAGTACTTC	few	TRBV7-2	TRBD1	TRBJ2-5
CASSSLTWSQYF	TGTGCCAGCAGCTCACTAACCTGGTCCCAGTACTTC	few	TRBV7-2	.	TRBJ2-7
CASSLIADRGYSPLHF	TGCGCCAGCAGCCTAATTGCGGACAGGGGATATTCACCCCTCCACTTT	.	TRBV4-1	TRBD1	TRBJ1-6
CASSKRENIRDILYEQYF	TGTGCCAGCTCAAAAAGAGAAAATATCCGGGACATTCTCTACGAGCAGTACTTC	.	TRBV6-2/TRBV6-3	.	TRBJ2-7
CATSDPGRSNYGYTF	TGTGCCACCAGTGACCCTGGACGGTCTAACTATGGCTACACCTTC	.	TRBV24-1	.	TRBJ1-2
CVSSYGTASTDTQYF	TGTGTCAGCAGTTACGGGACAGCCAGCACAGATACGCAGTATTTT	.	TRBV6-5	TRBD1	TRBJ2-3
CASSSTGGIGCEQYF	TGTGCCAGCAGCTCAACAGGGGGTATAGGCTGCGAGCAGTACTTC	.	TRBV7-9	TRBD1	TRBJ2-7
CSARTGDAGETQYF	TGCAGTGCTCGGACAGGGGACGCTGGAGAGACCCAGTACTTC	few	TRBV20-1	TRBD1	TRBJ2-5
CASSEWTANQETQYF	TGTGCCAGCAGTGAATGGACAGCCAACCAAGAGACCCAGTACTTC	few	TRBV25-1	.	TRBJ2-5
CAISVGSAGYEQYF	TGTGCCATCAGTGTCGGGTCGGCGGGCTACGAGCAGTACTTC	.	TRBV10-3	.	TRBJ2-7
CASSSIRELGTDTQYF	TGTGCCAGCAGCTCTATCCGGGAGCTTGGAACAGATACGCAGTATTTT	.	TRBV7-9	.	TRBJ2-3
CSAEDAGNTIYF	TGCAGTGCCGAGGACGCTGGAAACACCATATATTTT	few	TRBV20-1	.	TRBJ1-3
CASRENNEQFF	TGTGCCAGCAGGGAAAACAATGAGCAGTTCTTC	.	TRBV2	.	TRBJ2-1
CAGSHNSGQGFGTQYF	TGTGCCGGCAGCCACAATTCGGGACAGGGGTTCGGGACCCAGTACTTC	.	TRBV3-1	TRBD1	TRBJ2-5
CASSQEVADFSYEQYF	TGTGCCAGCAGCCAAGAGGTAGCGGACTTTTCCTACGAGCAGTACTTC	few	TRBV4-2	.	TRBJ2-7
CASSLSDGYTGELFF	TGTGCCAGCAGCCTCTCGGACGGCTACACCGGGGAGCTGTTTTTT	few	TRBV6-2/TRBV6-3	.	TRBJ2-2
CASSRREGGTEAFF	TGCGCCAGCAGCCGAAGGGAGGGCGGCACTGAAGCTTTCTTT	.	TRBV5-1	.	TRBJ1-1
CASSSRQGALRTQYF	TGTGCCAGCAGTTCACGACAGGGAGCCCTCCGTACGCAGTATTTT	once	TRBV27	TRBD1	TRBJ2-3
CASSLGQVYNEQFF	TGCGCCAGCAGCTTAGGACAGGTTTACAATGAGCAGTTCTTC	many	TRBV5-1	TRBD1	TRBJ2-1
CASSAARVNQGSGELFF	TGTGCCAGCAGTGCGGCCAGAGTTAACCAAGGATCCGGGGAGCTGTTTTTT	.	TRBV2	.	TRBJ2-2
CASSLSESSYNEQFF	TGTGCCAGCAGTTTAAGTGAGAGCTCCTACAATGAGCAGTTCTTC	many	TRBV5-1	.	TRBJ2-1
CSGRGYRQETQYF	TGCAGCGGTCGTGGATACCGCCAAGAGACCCAGTACTTC	.	TRBV29-1	.	TRBJ2-5
CASTGTQSSYNSPLHF	TGTGCCAGCACGGGGACACAAAGCTCCTATAATTCACCCCTCCACTTT	few	TRBV25-1	.	TRBJ1-6